This TCR beta chain emerged from a study of CD4 T cells in relation to SARS-CoV-2 and coronaviruses. Unexposed donor CD4+ T cells date from about 2011-2018, before the COVID-19 pandemic. The cells were cultured for around ten days before CD4+ T cells were isolated. Profiling relied on immunoSEQ multiplex PCR, and the TCRdb table lists in-frame clones only, not all of them. Among more than 25,000 clones, 55% to 75% were seen once, and the ten largest hold 12%. Details on this clone: Its specificity is unknown.

V was shortened by 0 bases and J by 0 bases, with 9 bases between the two germline ends. The CDR3 length is 15 residues. The germline CDR1 and CDR2 sequences are SGHTA and FQGTGA. Sequencing input: CD4+ T cells from PBMCs, cultured in vitro. This clonotype originated in a human donor in good health. The J gene is TRBJ2-7, the V gene TRBV7-3; tentatively, D is TRBD1 (6 bases). CDR3 sequence: CASSLTGDTSYEQYF. Here the CDR3 DNA reads TGTGCCAGCAGCTTAACTGGGGACACCTCCTACGAGCAGTACTTC.